This entry is about one T cell receptor (beta chain). Its antigen is not identified. The entry originates in a study of beta chain features in type 1 diabetes. Points from the study as a whole: In these data, an HLA type influence on TCRB rearrangement remained unresolved. Fewer junction insertions and more nucleotide deletions appeared in type 1 diabetes patients. For Type 1 diabetes patients, all four CD4+ subsets carried TCRB CDR3s that were moderately but significantly shorter.

Every isolated RNA sample was fully reverse transcribed, so sequencing captured expressed TCRB transcripts. Naive, central memory and regulatory T cell samples yielded around 3.9 million reads on average. The data were produced by immunoSEQ multiplex PCR, yet TCRdb's version contains in-frame clones alone and is incomplete. The table includes 250,000 or so clones, over 65% detected once. V was clipped by 0 bases and J by 1 base, with 7 bases between them. CDR1 and CDR2 (germline): SGHRS, YFSETQ. The CDR3 contains 14 residues. The specimen sequenced was naive CD4+ T cells from blood. This TCR came from a man aged 30 to 39 in good health. V usage is TRBV5-1 and J usage is TRBJ2-5; D call uncertain. CDR3 residues: CASSLARAQETQYF. In DNA form, the CDR3 reads TGCGCCAGCAGCTTGGCAAGGGCCCAAGAGACCCAGTACTTC.